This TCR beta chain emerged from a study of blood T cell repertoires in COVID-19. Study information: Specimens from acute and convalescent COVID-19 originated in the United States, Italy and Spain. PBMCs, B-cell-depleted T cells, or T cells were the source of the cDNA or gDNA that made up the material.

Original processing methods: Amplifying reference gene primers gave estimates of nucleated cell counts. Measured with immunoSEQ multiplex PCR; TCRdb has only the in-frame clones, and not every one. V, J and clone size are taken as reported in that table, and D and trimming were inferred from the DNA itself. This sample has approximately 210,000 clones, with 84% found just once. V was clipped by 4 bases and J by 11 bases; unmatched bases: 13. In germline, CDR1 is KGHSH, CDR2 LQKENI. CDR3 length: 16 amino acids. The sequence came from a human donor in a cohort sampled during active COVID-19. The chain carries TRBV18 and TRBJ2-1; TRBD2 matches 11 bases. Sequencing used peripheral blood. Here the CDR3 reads CASSLQPGTSGQQQFF. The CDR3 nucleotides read TGTGCCAGCTCACTACAGCCCGGGACTAGCGGACAGCAGCAGTTCTTC.